The 26 T cell receptor beta chains in this list originate from one sample, sequenced in a study of blood T cell repertoires in COVID-19 (dated by TCRdb to 2020 to 2022). The library was prepared using the immunoSEQ multiplex PCR assay. In its TCRdb copy, this immuneACCESS table keeps in-frame sequences only and misses some clones. Where compared with another copy, unresolved V genes explain less than half of these, and the others have no known cause. Recorded for this sample are about 88,000 clones; roughly 86% of them occurred a single time. The biggest ten clones account for under 30% of the sample. Sequencing was done on a sample of peripheral blood. Receptors originate from a human donor in a cohort sampled during active COVID-19.

The chain couples TRBV27 to TRBJ2-1; tentatively, D is TRBD1 (7 bases). Germline V gene lookup returns CDR1 MNHEY and CDR2 SMNVEV (reference sequence). CDR3 size: 15 residues. Trimming left V 8 bases short and J 4 bases short, with 18 bases between. The CDR3 loop is CASRSGDSLYNEQFF. The CDR3 region has the DNA TGTGCCAGCCGATCGGGGGACAGCCTTTACAATGAGCAGTTCTTC.

The chain carries TRBV6-5 and TRBJ2-7; 10 positions agree with TRBD2. CDR1 and CDR2 from the germline V gene are MNHEY and SVGAGI. V lost 0 bases, J lost 4 bases, and 6 bases stayed unmatched. The length of the CDR3 is 16 residues. CDR3 sequence (DNA): TGTGCCAGCAGTTACTCTGCGCAACTAGCGGGGTACGAGCAGTACTTC. Its protein is CASSYSAQLAGYEQYF.

The rearrangement links TRBV27 to TRBJ2-1, with 11 bases that match TRBD2. This CDR3 has 18 residues. Per germline, CDR1 MNHEY and CDR2 SMNVEV (reference sequence). V lost 7 bases, J lost 4 bases, and 15 bases stayed unmatched. CDR3 sequence reads: CASMNLAGGIRDYNEQFF. The CDR3 DNA sequence: TGTGCCAGCATGAACCTAGCGGGGGGAATCCGAGATTACAATGAGCAGTTCTTC.

This chain joins TRBV7-7 and TRBJ2-5, with 8 bases matching TRBD1. Looked up from germline, CDR1 is SSHAT and CDR2 is FNYEAQ (reference sequence). The CDR3 has 16 amino acids. The ends lost 1 base at V and 2 bases at J; junction bases unmatched: 6. The CDR3: CASSLVGQGPQETQYF. DNA for the CDR3: TGTGCCAGCAGCTTAGTCGGACAGGGCCCGCAAGAGACCCAGTACTTC.

The chain uses TRBV24-1 and TRBJ2-4, with D possibly matching TRBD1 (6 bases). V was pared by 4 bases and J by 9 bases, with 9 bases between. The CDR3 sequence is 12 residues long. Germline V gene sequence: CDR1 KGHDR, CDR2 SFDVKD. CDR3 sequence: CATSDLRGIQYF. The DNA of the CDR3 is TGTGCCACCAGTGACCTCAGGGGCATTCAGTACTTC.

This clone was counted a single time. The chain is built from TRBV5-1 and TRBJ2-7; a possible D gene is TRBD2 (6 bases). The CDR3 runs 12 residues. Per the germline V gene, CDR1 is SGHRS and CDR2 is YFSETQ. Between the trimmed V and J ends, which lost 4 bases and 7 bases, there was a span of 12 bases. The chain's CDR3 is CASSGDLAEQYF. CDR3 in DNA: TGCGCCAGCAGCGGGGACTTGGCGGAGCAGTACTTC.

CDR3 amino acids: CASSFTGTSGSNEQFF. The DNA of the CDR3 is TGTGCCAGCAGCTTTACCGGGACTAGCGGGAGTAATGAGCAGTTCTTC. The chain combines TRBV5-6 with TRBJ2-1, with 14 positions matching TRBD2. Trimming cost V 2 bases and J 7 bases; bases outside gene matches: 5. Looked up from germline, CDR1 is SGHDT and CDR2 is YYEEEE. The CDR3 spans 16 residues.

The chain joins TRBV5-4 to TRBJ2-7; 7 bases map to TRBD1. From germline, CDR1 is SGHNT and CDR2 YYREEE (reference sequence). J gave up 3 bases and V 3 bases, and 3 bases lay outside the gene matches. The CDR3 sequence is 13 residues long. The CDR3 loop is CASSYRGDYEQYF. DNA of the CDR3: TGTGCCAGCAGCTACAGGGGAGACTACGAGCAGTACTTC.

As regards this clone: The same CDR3 can be traced to other DNA sequences in this sample. This rearrangement joins TRBV19 to TRBJ1-1; no clear D. V lost 3 bases and J lost 4, with 6 bases in between. CDR3 length: 12 residues. Per the germline V gene, CDR1 is LNHDA and CDR2 is SQIVND (reference sequence). The chain's CDR3 is CASSMRVTEAFF. The CDR3 DNA is TGTGCCAGTAGTATGAGAGTCACTGAAGCTTTCTTT. The full variable domain, completed using reference TRBV19 and TRBJ1-1, is DGGITQSPKYLFRKEGQNVTLSCEQNLNHDAMYWYRQDPGQGLRLIYYSQIVNDFQKGDIAEGYSVSREKKESFPLTVTSAQKNPTAFYLCASSMRVTEAFFGQGTRLTVV.

The CDR3 DNA sequence: TGTGCCAGCAGCCCCGGGGCGGGACTCCAGGGCGAGCAGTACTTC. Translating it yields CASSPGAGLQGEQYF. This chain joins TRBV5-4 and TRBJ2-7, with a weak D call TRBD2 (6 bases). Trimming shortened V by 4 bases and J by 6 bases, and 20 bases separated the two germline ends. CDR1 and CDR2 from the germline V gene are SGHNT and YYREEE (reference sequence). The CDR3 is 15 residues long.

The chain carries TRBV29-1 and TRBJ2-5, with D possibly being TRBD2 (5 bases). Germline values: CDR1 SQVTM, CDR2 ANQGSEA. The CDR3 consists of 14 residues. The V end lost 6 bases, the J end lost 2 bases, and 16 bases lay between the germline ends. The CDR3 sequence is CSVTGQRRQETQYF. CDR3 DNA sequence: TGCAGCGTGACGGGCCAAAGGAGGCAAGAGACCCAGTACTTC.

The rearrangement joins TRBV12-3 or TRBV12-4 to TRBJ2-7, with D perhaps matching TRBD2 (5 bases). This CDR3 is 12 amino acids long. V was cut by 3 bases and J by 4 bases, with 7 bases left in between. In nucleotides, the CDR3 is TGTGCCAGCAGTTTGTCGGGATACGAGCAGTACTTC. It specifies CASSLSGYEQYF.

The chain carries TRBV5-4 and TRBJ1-1; D not certain. The V gene lost 1 base and the J gene lost 4 bases, with 8 bases spanning the gap. This CDR3 contains 13 residues. Germline assignment: CDR1 SGHNT and CDR2 YYREEE (reference sequence). The CDR3 DNA reads TGTGCCAGCAGCTTGTCGAGCATCACTGAAGCTTTCTTT. As protein: CASSLSSITEAFF.

The genes are TRBV24-1 and TRBJ2-2; no reliable D call. The CDR3 length is 16 residues. V gave up 0 bases and J gave up 3 bases, with 10 bases separating them. Per the germline V gene, CDR1 is KGHDR and CDR2 is SFDVKD. The CDR3, as DNA: TGTGCCACCAGTGATTTGGACGCCCGGGACACCGGGGAGCTGTTTTTT. As protein: CATSDLDARDTGELFF.

V is TRBV6-2 or TRBV6-3 and J is TRBJ2-7; no clear D. The CDR3 spans 15 residues. CDR1 is MNHEY, CDR2 SVGEGT, per germline. V lost 6 bases and J lost 0, with 15 bases in between. CDR3 DNA: TGTGCCAGCAGGTACAGCGTCCGAAGCTCCTACGAGCAGTACTTC. It specifies CASRYSVRSSYEQYF.

V gene TRBV19 combines with J gene TRBJ2-7, with D unclear. V lost 5 bases and J 3 bases, leaving 11 bases between the germline ends. The CDR3 has 13 residues. The germline gives CDR1 LNHDA, CDR2 SQIVND (reference sequence). In DNA, the CDR3 is TGTGCCAGTAGTGTCAACAGAGACTACGAGCAGTACTTC. Encoded protein: CASSVNRDYEQYF.

CDR3 in amino acids: CASSRLGPRGYTF. CDR3 nucleotides: TGTGCCAGCAGCCGCCTTGGGCCTCGGGGCTACACCTTC. This chain links TRBV12-3 or TRBV12-4 with TRBJ1-2; D not certain. V lost 6 bases and J lost 8, with 16 bases in between. This CDR3 region has 13 residues.

This chain connects TRBV7-2 to TRBJ1-1; D unclear. The CDR3 has 14 amino acids. CDR1 SGHTA and CDR2 FQGNSA come from the germline V gene. V shed 3 bases and J shed 1 base, with 9 bases lying between them. The CDR3 loop is CASSFSGPNTEAFF. CDR3 DNA: TGTGCCAGCAGCTTCAGTGGCCCGAACACTGAAGCTTTCTTT.

The chain uses TRBV19 and TRBJ1-5, with 7 positions matching TRBD1. The junction had 12 bases not matched to a gene; V was cut back by 10 bases and J by 0 bases. CDR3 size: 16 residues. Germline V gene data show CDR1 as LNHDA and CDR2 as SQIVND (reference sequence). CDR3 protein: CATKRDRTYSNQPQHF. The CDR3 DNA is TGTGCCACTAAACGGGACAGAACTTATAGCAATCAGCCCCAGCATTTT.

This rearrangement joins TRBV19 to TRBJ2-5; 9 nucleotides agree with TRBD1. The CDR3 consists of 16 residues. Germline V CDR1 and CDR2: LNHDA, SQIVND (reference sequence). V lost 6 bases to trimming and J lost 3 bases; unmatched junction nucleotides: 11. CDR3 DNA: TGTGCCAGTAGCAGTACCGGGACAGGGTTAGAAGAGACCCAGTACTTC. This encodes CASSSTGTGLEETQYF.

V is TRBV18 and J is TRBJ1-1, with D perhaps matching TRBD1 (5 bases). Deletions cut 5 bases from V and 5 bases from J, with 12 bases between. Germline V lookup: CDR1 KGHSH, CDR2 LQKENI. This CDR3 region has 13 residues. Here the CDR3 reads CASSAMTETEAFF. CDR3 nucleotide sequence: TGTGCCAGCTCAGCAATGACAGAGACTGAAGCTTTCTTT.

The J gene is TRBJ1-2, the V gene TRBV6-5; 10 bases match TRBD1. CDR3 length: 15 residues. Germline V lookup: CDR1 MNHEY, CDR2 SVGAGI. The V gene end was trimmed by 0 bases and the J gene end by 8 bases; junction bases not matched to a gene: 6. DNA for the CDR3: TGTGCCAGCAGTTACTCCCCGACAGGGGGCGAAGGCTACACCTTC. Translating it yields CASSYSPTGGEGYTF.

J is TRBJ2-2 and V is TRBV5-4, with D perhaps TRBD1 (6 bases). Germline V gene data show CDR1 as SGHNT and CDR2 as YYREEE (reference sequence). Between the trimmed V and J ends, which lost 5 bases and 6 bases, there was a span of 14 bases. The CDR3 extends over 14 amino acids. The CDR3 spells CASRISRGAGELFF. Here the CDR3 DNA reads TGTGCCAGCAGGATTTCCAGGGGCGCCGGGGAGCTGTTTTTT.

V gene TRBV5-6 combines with J gene TRBJ1-1, with 9 positions matching TRBD1. Trimming cost V 3 bases and J 2 bases; bases outside gene matches: 5. Germline V gene lookup returns CDR1 SGHDT and CDR2 YYEEEE. CDR3 length equals 15 residues. CDR3 protein: CASSSPGQGNTEAFF. The CDR3 DNA follows: TGTGCCAGCAGCTCTCCGGGACAGGGTAACACTGAAGCTTTCTTT.

V and J are TRBV6-1 and TRBJ1-1; a weak D match, TRBD1 (6 bases). The CDR3 is made up of 14 amino acids. Trimming pared 3 bases from V and 0 bases from J, leaving 8 bases between. Germline V lookup: CDR1 MNHNS, CDR2 SASEGT. This CDR3 reads CASSETGLNTEAFF. DNA for the CDR3: TGTGCCAGCAGTGAGACAGGATTGAACACTGAAGCTTTCTTT.

The chain recombines TRBV20-1 with TRBJ1-2, with D perhaps TRBD1 (6 bases). Germline V gene lookup returns CDR1 DFQATT and CDR2 SNEGSKA (reference sequence). The CDR3 extends over 11 amino acids. The V end lost 5 bases, the J end lost 8 bases, and 12 bases lay between the germline ends. CDR3 nucleotides: TGCAGTGCTGGGGGGGGGCAGGGCTACACCTTC. Protein: CSAGGGQGYTF.